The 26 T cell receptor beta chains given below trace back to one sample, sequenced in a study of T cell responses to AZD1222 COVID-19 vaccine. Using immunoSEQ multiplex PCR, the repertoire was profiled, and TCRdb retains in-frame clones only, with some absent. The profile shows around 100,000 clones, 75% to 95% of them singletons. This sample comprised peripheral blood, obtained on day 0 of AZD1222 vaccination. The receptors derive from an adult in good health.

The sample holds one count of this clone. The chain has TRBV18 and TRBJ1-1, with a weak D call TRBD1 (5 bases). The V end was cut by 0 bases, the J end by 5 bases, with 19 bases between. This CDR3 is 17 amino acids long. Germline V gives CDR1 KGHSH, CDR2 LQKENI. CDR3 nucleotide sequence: TGTGCCAGCTCACCACCGTCAGCAGGGCGGGAGAGGACTGAAGCTTTCTTT. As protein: CASSPPSAGRERTEAFF.

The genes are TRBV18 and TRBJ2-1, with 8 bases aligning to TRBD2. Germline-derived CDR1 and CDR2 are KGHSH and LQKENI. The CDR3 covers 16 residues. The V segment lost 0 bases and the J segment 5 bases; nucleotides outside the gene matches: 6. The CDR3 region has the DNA TGTGCCAGCTCACCACCTATTAGCGGGGTACACAATGAGCAGTTCTTC. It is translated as CASSPPISGVHNEQFF.

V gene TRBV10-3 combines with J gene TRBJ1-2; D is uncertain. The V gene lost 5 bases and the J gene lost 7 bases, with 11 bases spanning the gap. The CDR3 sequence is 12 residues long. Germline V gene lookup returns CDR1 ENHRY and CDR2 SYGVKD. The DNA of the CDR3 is TGTGCCATCAGTTTGCAGATAGGTGGCTACACCTTC. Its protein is CAISLQIGGYTF.

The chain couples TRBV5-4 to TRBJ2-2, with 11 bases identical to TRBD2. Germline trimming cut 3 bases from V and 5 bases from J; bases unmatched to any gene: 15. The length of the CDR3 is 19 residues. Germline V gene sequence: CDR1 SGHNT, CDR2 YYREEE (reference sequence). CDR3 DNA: TGTGCCAGCAGCTCAGGCGGGGCTAGCGGGGGGTTCGGGACCGGGGAGCTGTTTTTT. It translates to CASSSGGASGGFGTGELFF.

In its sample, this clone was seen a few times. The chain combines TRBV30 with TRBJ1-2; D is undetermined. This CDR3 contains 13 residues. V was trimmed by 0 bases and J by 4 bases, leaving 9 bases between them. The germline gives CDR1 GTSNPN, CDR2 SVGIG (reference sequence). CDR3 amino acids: CAWSVRQPYGYTF. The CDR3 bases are TGTGCCTGGAGTGTCCGGCAGCCCTATGGCTACACCTTC.

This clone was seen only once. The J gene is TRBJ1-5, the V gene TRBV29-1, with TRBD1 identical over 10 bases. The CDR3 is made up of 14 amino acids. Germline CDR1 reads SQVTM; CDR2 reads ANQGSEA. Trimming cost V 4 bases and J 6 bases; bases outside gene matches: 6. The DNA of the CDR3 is TGCAGCGTTGCACAAGGGGACAGGGGTCAGCCCCAGCATTTT. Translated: CSVAQGDRGQPQHF.

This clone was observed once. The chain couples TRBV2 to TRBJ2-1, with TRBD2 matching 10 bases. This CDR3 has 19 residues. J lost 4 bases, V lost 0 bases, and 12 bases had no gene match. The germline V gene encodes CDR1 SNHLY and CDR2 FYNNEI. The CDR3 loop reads CASSEARAGGRSLYNEQFF. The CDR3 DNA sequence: TGTGCCAGCAGTGAAGCCAGAGCGGGGGGGCGGTCTCTGTACAATGAGCAGTTCTTC.

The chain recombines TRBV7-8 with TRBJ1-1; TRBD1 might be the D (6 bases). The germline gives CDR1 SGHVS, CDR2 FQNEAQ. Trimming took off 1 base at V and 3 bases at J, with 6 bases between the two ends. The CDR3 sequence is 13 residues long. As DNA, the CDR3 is TGTGCCAGCAGCTTAGACAGGGACACTGAAGCTTTCTTT. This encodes CASSLDRDTEAFF. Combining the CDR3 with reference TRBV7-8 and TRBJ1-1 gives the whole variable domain GAGVSQSPRYKVAKRGQDVALRCDPISGHVSLFWYQQALGQGPEFLTYFQNEAQLDKSGLPSDRFFAERPEGSVSTLKIQRTQQEDSAVYLCASSLDRDTEAFFGQGTRLTVV.

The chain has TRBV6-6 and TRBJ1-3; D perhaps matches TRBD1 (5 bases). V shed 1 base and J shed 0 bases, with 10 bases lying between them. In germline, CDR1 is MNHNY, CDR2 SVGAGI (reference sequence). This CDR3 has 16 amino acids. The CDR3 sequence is CASSYLEDNSGNTIYF. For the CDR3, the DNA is TGTGCCAGCAGTTACTTAGAGGACAACTCTGGAAACACCATATATTTT.

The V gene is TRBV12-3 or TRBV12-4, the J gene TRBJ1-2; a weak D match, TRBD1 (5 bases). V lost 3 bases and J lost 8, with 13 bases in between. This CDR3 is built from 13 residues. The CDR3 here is CASSFSGYGGYTF. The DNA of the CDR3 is TGTGCCAGCAGTTTTTCAGGGTACGGGGGCTACACCTTC.

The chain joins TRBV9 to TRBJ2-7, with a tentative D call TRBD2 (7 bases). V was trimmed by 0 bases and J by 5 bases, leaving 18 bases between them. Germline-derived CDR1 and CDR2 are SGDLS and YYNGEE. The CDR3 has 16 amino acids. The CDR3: CASSVDASGGWDEQYF. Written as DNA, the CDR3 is TGTGCCAGCAGCGTAGACGCTTCGGGGGGCTGGGACGAGCAGTACTTC.

In DNA form, the CDR3 reads TGCGCCAGCAGCCCTCAAGCCCCAGGGACGGGGAATCAGCCCCAGCATTTT. Protein product: CASSPQAPGTGNQPQHF. V usage is TRBV4-1 and J usage is TRBJ1-5, with D possibly matching TRBD1 (5 bases). The CDR3 loop spans 17 amino acids. Germline-derived CDR1 and CDR2 are MGHRA and YSYEKL. The V and J ends lost 4 bases and 4 bases respectively, with 20 bases between them.

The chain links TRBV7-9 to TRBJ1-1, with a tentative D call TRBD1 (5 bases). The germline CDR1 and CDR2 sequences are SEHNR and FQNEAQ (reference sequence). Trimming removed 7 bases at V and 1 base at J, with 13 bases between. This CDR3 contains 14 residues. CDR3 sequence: CASNSGGENTEAFF. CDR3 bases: TGTGCCAGCAACAGCGGAGGGGAGAACACTGAAGCTTTCTTT.

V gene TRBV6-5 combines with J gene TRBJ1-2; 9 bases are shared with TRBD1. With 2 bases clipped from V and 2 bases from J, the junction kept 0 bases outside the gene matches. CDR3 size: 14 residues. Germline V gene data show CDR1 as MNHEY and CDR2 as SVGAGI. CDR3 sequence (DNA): TGTGCCAGCAGTTACGGGACAGGGAACTATGGCTACACCTTC. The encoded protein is CASSYGTGNYGYTF.

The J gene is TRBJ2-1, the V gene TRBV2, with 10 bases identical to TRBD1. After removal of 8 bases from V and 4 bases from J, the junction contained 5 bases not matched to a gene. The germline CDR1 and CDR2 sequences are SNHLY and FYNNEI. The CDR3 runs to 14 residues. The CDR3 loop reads CASLDRGSYNEQFF. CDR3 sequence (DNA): TGTGCCAGCCTGGACAGGGGGTCGTACAATGAGCAGTTCTTC.

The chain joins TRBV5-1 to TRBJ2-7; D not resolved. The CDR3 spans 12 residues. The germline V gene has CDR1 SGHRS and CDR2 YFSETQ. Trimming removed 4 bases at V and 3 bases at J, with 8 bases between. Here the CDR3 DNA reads TGCGCCAGCAGCGGAGAGAGCTACGAGCAGTACTTC. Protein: CASSGESYEQYF.

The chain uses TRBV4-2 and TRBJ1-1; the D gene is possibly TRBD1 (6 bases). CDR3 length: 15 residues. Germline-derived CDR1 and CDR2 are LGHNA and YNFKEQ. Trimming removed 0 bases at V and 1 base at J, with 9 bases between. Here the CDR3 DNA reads TGTGCCAGCAGCCAAGAGGGGGCAGCGAACACTGAAGCTTTCTTT. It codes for CASSQEGAANTEAFF.

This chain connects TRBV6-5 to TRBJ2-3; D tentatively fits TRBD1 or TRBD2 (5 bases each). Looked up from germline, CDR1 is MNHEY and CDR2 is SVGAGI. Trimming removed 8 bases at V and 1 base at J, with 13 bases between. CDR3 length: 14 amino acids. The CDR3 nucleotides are TGTGCCAGCGGCCTAGGGGACGGCACAGATACGCAGTATTTT. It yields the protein CASGLGDGTDTQYF.

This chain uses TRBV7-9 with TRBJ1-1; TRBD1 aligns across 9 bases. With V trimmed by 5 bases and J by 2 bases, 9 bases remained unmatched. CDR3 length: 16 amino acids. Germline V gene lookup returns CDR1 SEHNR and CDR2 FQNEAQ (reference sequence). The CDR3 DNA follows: TGTGCCAGCAGCCTAGTGGGACAGGGAGTCAACACTGAAGCTTTCTTT. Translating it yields CASSLVGQGVNTEAFF.

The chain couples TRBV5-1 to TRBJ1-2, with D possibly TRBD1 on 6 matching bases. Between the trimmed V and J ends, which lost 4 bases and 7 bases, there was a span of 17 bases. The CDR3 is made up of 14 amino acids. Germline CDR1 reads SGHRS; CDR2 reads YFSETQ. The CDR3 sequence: CASSPRTGPGGYTF. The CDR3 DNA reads TGCGCCAGCAGCCCGAGAACAGGGCCAGGTGGCTACACCTTC.

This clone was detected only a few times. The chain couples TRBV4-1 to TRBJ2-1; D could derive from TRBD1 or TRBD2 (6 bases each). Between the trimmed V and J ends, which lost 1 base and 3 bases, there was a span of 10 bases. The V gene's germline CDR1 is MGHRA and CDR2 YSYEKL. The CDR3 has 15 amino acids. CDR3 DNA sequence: TGCGCCAGCAGCCAAGGGGGGGCCGTCTACAATGAGCAGTTCTTC. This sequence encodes CASSQGGAVYNEQFF.

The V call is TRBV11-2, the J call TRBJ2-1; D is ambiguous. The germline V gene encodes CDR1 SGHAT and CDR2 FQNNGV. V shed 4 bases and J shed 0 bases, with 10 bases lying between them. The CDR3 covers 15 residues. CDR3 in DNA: TGTGCCAGCAGCTCAGCGCTAAGCTCCTACAATGAGCAGTTCTTC. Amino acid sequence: CASSSALSSYNEQFF. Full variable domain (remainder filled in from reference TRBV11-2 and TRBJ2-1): EAGVAQSPRYKIIEKRQSVAFWCNPISGHATLYWYQQILGQGPKLLIQFQNNGVVDDSQLPKDRFSAERLKGVDSTLKIQPAKLEDSAVYLCASSSALSSYNEQFFGPGTRLTVL.

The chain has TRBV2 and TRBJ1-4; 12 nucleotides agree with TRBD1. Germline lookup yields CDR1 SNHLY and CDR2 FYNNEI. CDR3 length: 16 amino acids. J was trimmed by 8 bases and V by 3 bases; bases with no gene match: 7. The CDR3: CASSEGGTGGAEKLFF. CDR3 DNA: TGTGCCAGCAGTGAGGGGGGGACAGGGGGCGCCGAAAAACTGTTTTTT.

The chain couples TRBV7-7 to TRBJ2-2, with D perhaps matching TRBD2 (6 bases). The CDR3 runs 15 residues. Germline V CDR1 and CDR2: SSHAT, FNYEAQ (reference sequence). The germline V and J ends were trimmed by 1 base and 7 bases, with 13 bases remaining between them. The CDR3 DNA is TGTGCCAGCAGCTTAGACTTGGGGGGAAGCGGGGAGCTGTTTTTT. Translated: CASSLDLGGSGELFF.

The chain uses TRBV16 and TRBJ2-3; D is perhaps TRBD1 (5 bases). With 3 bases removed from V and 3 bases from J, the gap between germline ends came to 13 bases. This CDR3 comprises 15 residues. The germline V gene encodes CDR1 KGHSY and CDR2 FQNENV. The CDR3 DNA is TGTGCCAGCAGCCATGGCAGGGATGATACAGATACGCAGTATTTT. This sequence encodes CASSHGRDDTDTQYF.

DNA of the CDR3: TGTGCCAGCAGCGTCCTATCCTACGAGCAGTACTTC. Amino acids: CASSVLSYEQYF. The V and J genes are TRBV7-9 and TRBJ2-7; no clear D. V was clipped by 5 bases and J by 1 base, with 6 bases between them. CDR1 SEHNR and CDR2 FQNEAQ come from the germline V gene (reference sequence). CDR3 length equals 12 residues. The full variable domain, completed using reference TRBV7-9 and TRBJ2-7, is DTGVSQNPRHKITKRGQNVTFRCDPISEHNRLYWYRQTLGQGPEFLTYFQNEAQLEKSRLLSDRFSAERPKGSFSTLEIQRTEQGDSAMYLCASSVLSYEQYFGPGTRLTVT.